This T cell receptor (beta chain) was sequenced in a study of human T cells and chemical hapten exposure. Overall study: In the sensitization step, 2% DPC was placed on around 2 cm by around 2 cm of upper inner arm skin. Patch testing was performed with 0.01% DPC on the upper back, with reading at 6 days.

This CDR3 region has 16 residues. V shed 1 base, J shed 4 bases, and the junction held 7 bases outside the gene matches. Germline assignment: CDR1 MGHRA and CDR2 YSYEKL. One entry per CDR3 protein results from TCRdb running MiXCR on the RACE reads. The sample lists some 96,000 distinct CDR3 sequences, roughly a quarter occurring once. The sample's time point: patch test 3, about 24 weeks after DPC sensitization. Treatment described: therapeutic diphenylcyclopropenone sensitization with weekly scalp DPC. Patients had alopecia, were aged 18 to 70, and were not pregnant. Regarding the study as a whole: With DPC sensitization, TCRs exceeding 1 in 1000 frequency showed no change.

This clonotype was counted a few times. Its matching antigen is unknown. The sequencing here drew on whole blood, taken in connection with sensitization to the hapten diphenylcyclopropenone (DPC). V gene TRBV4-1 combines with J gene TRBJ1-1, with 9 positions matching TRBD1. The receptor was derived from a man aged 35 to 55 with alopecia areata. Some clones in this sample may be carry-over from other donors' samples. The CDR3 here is CASSQVTGGIGTEAFF. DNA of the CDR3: TGCGCCAGCAGCCAAGTAACAGGGGGCATCGGCACTGAAGCTTTCTTT.